Listed below are T cell receptor beta chains from one sample, sequenced in a study of T cell responses to AZD1222 COVID-19 vaccine. Data came from immunoSEQ multiplex PCR; TCRdb stores just in-frame clones and leaves some out. The data contain 50,000 or so clones, 88% of them singletons. The sequencing here drew on peripheral blood, taken on day 0 of AZD1222 vaccination. The receptors were gathered from an adult in good health. Both conserved end residues are part of each CDR3. The order of the fields is V gene, J gene, D gene, CDR3 DNA, CDR3 protein. The D gene is left open where the match is weak.

>TRBV11-3|TRBJ1-3|NA
TGTGCCAGCCGGGGGGACTCTGGAAACACCATATATTTT
CASRGDSGNTIYF
>TRBV30|TRBJ2-1|TRBD2
TGTGCCTGGGGCGAAGGACTAGCGGGAAATGAGCAGTTCTTC
CAWGEGLAGNEQFF
>TRBV27|TRBJ2-7|NA
TGTGCCAGCAGTTTACGTCAGGGCGCCTACGAGCAGTACTTC
CASSLRQGAYEQYF
>TRBV30|TRBJ2-6|NA
TGTGCCTGGAGCCGGGGTGGGGCCAACGTCCTGACTTTC
CAWSRGGANVLTF
>TRBV29-1|TRBJ2-1|NA
TGCAGCGTCGTACCGCCAGGGGGGGCCTACAATGAGCAGTTCTTC
CSVVPPGGAYNEQFF
>TRBV27|TRBJ1-1|TRBD1
TGTGCCAGCAGACCGAGTAGCCACAGGGGGACTGAAGCTTTCTTT
CASRPSSHRGTEAFF
>TRBV19|TRBJ2-7|TRBD1
TGTGCCAGTAGTCCCGGGACAGTACCCTACGAGCAGTACTTC
CASSPGTVPYEQYF
>TRBV11-2|TRBJ2-3|NA
TGTGCCAGCAGCCCAGGGTTCTTCACAGATACGCAGTATTTT
CASSPGFFTDTQYF
>TRBV5-1|TRBJ2-7|NA
TGCGCCAGCAGCCCCCGGGCGGACTACGAGCAGTACTTC
CASSPRADYEQYF
>TRBV6-5|TRBJ2-7|TRBD1
TGTGCCAGCAGTTCCCTCGGGACAGGGGGCTCCTACGAGCAGTACTTC
CASSSLGTGGSYEQYF